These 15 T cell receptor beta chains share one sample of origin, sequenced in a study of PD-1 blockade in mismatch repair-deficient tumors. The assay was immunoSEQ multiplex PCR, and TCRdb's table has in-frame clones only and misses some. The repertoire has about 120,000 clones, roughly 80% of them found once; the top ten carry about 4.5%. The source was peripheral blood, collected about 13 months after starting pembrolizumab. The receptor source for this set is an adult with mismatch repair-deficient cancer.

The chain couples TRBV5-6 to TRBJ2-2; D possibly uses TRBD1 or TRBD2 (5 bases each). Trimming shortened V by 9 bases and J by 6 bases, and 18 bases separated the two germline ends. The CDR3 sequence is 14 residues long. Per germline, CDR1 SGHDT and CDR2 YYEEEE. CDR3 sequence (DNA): TGTGCCACCGATCGGTGGGGGTCCCCCGGGGAGCTGTTTTTT. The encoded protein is CATDRWGSPGELFF.

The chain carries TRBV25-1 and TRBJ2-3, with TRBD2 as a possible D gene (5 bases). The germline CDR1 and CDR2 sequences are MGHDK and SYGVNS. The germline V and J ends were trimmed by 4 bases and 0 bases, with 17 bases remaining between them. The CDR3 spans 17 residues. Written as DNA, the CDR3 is TGTGCCAGCAGTGCTTATACAAGCGGAACTAGCACAGATACGCAGTATTTT. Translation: CASSAYTSGTSTDTQYF.

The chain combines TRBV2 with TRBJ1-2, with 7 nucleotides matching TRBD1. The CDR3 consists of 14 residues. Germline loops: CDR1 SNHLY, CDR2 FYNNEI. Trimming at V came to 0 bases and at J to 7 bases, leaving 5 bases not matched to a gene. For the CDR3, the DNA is TGTGCCAGCAGTGAAGCTGACAGGGTTTTTGGCTACACCTTC. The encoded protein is CASSEADRVFGYTF.

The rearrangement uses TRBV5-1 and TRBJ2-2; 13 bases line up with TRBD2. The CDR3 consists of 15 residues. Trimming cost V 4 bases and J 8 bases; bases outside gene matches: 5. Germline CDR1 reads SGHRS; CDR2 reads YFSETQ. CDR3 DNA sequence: TGCGCCAGCAGCCTGAGGACTAGCGGGAGTGGGGAGCTGTTTTTT. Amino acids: CASSLRTSGSGELFF. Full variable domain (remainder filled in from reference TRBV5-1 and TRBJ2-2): KAGVTQTPRYLIKTRGQQVTLSCSPISGHRSVSWYQQTPGQGLQFLFEYFSETQRNKGNFPGRFSGRQFSNSRSEMNVSTLELGDSALYLCASSLRTSGSGELFFGEGSRLTVL.

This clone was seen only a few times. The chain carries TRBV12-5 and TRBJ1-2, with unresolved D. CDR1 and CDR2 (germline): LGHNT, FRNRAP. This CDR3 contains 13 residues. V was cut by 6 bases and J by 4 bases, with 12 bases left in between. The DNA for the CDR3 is TGTGCTAGTGGAAACCAGACCGTCTATGGCTACACCTTC. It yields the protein CASGNQTVYGYTF. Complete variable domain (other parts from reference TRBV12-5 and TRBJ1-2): DARVTQTPRHKVTEMGQEVTMRCQPILGHNTVFWYRQTMMQGLELLAYFRNRAPLDDSGMPKDRFSAEMPDATLATLKIQPSEPRDSAVYFCASGNQTVYGYTFGSGTRLTVV.

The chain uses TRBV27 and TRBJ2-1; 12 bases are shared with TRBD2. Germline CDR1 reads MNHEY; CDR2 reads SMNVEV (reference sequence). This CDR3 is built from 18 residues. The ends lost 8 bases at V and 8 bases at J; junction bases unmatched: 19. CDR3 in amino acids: CASQAGGFLTSGSYEQFF. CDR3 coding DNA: TGTGCCAGCCAGGCAGGGGGCTTCTTGACTAGCGGGAGTTATGAGCAGTTCTTC.

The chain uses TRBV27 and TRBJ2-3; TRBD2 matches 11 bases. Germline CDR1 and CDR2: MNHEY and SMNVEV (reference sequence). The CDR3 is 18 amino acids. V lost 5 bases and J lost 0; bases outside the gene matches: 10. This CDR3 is CASSPLAGGPTSTDTQYF. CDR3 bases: TGTGCCAGCAGTCCCCTAGCGGGAGGCCCGACTAGCACAGATACGCAGTATTTT.

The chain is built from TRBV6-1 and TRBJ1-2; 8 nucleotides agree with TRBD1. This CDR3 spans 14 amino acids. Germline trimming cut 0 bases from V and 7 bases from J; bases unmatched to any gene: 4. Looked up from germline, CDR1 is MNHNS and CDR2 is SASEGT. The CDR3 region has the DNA TGTGCCAGCAGTGAAGCGCGAGACAGGGGTGGCTACACCTTC. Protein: CASSEARDRGGYTF.

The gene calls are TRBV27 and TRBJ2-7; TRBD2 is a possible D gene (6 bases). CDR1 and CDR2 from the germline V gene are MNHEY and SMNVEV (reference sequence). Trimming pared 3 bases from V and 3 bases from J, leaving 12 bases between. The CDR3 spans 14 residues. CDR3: CASSFGGASYEQYF. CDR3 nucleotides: TGTGCCAGCAGTTTTGGAGGGGCCAGCTACGAGCAGTACTTC.

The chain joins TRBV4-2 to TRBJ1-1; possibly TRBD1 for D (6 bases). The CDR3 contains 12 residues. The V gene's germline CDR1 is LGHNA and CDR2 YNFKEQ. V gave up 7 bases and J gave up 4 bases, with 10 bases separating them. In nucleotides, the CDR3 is TGTGCCAGCAAGGGGGTTGGCACTGAAGCTTTCTTT. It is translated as CASKGVGTEAFF.

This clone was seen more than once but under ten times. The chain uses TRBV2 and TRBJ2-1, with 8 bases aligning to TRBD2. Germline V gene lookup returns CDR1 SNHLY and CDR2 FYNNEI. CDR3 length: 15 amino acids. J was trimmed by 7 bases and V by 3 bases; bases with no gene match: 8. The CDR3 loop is CASSDGGRFRNEQFF. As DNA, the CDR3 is TGTGCCAGCAGTGATGGCGGGAGGTTTAGGAATGAGCAGTTCTTC.

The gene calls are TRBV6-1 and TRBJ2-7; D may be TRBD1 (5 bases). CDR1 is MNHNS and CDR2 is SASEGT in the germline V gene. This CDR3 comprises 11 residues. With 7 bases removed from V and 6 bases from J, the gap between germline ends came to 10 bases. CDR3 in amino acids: CASMGRAEQYF. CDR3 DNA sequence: TGTGCCAGCATGGGCAGGGCCGAGCAGTACTTC.

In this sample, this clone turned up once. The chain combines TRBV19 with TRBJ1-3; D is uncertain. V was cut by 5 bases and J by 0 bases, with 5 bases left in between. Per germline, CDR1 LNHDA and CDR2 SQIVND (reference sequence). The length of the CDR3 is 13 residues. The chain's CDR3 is CASSPSSGNTIYF. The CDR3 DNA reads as TGTGCCAGTAGTCCGAGCTCTGGAAACACCATATATTTT.

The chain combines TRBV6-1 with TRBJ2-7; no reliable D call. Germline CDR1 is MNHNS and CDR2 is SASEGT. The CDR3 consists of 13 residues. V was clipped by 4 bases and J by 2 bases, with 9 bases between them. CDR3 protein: CASSVAGAYEQYF. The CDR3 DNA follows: TGTGCCAGCAGTGTCGCCGGAGCCTACGAGCAGTACTTC.

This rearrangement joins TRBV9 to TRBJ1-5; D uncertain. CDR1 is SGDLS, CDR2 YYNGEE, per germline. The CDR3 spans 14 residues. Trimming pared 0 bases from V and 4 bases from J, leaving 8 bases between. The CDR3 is CASSVGGGNQPQHF. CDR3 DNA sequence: TGTGCCAGCAGCGTAGGGGGTGGGAATCAGCCCCAGCATTTT.